The clone carrying this TCR beta chain occurred many times. No antigen is known for it. The data were taken from a study of T-cell reconstitution after alpha-beta-depleted transplantation in children. Notes on the study in general: At day 60, the high TCRbeta diversity found in some patients originated from recipient T cells and thymic progenitors that had survived. In patients about two months after transplant, alpha-beta T cells reportedly arose from several hundred expanded graft clones. A year post-transplant, T-cell counts and diversity derived mostly from newly produced T cells.

V was clipped by 0 bases and J by 7 bases; unmatched bases: 12. Germline V gene data show CDR1 as DFQATT and CDR2 as SNEGSKA (reference sequence). The CDR3 sequence is 17 residues long. The authors prepared the TCRbeta library with unique molecular identifiers. MiXCR, run by TCRdb on the PCR reads, gives a single entry per CDR3 protein. The table lists hundreds of thousands of distinct CDR3 sequences, 10% to 15% of them singletons. Sample: PBMCs, mostly from graft donor cells, taken 360 days after TCRalphabeta/CD19-depleted stem cell transplant. The chain combines TRBV20-1 with TRBJ2-1; 10 nucleotides align to TRBD2. The sequence was obtained from a male patient between 5 and 17 years old who had a stem cell transplant for acute myeloid leukemia, so the T cells may come from the graft donor. The CDR3 is CSARDPLTSGLGNEQFF. CDR3 nucleotides: TGCAGTGCTAGAGACCCATTGACTAGCGGGCTAGGAAATGAGCAGTTCTTC.